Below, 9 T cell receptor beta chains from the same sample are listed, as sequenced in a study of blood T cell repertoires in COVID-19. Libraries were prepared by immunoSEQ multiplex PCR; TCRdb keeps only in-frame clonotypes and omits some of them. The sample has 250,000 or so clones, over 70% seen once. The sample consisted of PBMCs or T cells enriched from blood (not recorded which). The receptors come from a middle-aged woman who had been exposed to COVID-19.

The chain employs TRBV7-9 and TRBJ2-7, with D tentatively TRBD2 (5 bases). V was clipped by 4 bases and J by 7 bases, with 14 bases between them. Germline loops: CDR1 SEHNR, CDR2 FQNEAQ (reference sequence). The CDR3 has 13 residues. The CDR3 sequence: CASSSWTLGEQYF. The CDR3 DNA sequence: TGTGCCAGCAGCTCATGGACTTTGGGGGAGCAGTACTTC. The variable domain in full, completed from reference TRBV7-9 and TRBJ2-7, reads DTGVSQNPRHKITKRGQNVTFRCDPISEHNRLYWYRQTLGQGPEFLTYFQNEAQLEKSRLLSDRFSAERPKGSFSTLEIQRTEQGDSAMYLCASSSWTLGEQYFGPGTRLTVT.

The CDR3 DNA reads as TGTGCCAGCAGCCGGGACAGGGGGAACGAGCAGTACTTC. Its protein is CASSRDRGNEQYF. The chain joins TRBV2 to TRBJ2-7, with 11 bases identical to TRBD1. CDR1 and CDR2 (germline): SNHLY, FYNNEI. The CDR3 has 13 amino acids. Germline trimming cut 6 bases from V and 5 bases from J; bases unmatched to any gene: 3.

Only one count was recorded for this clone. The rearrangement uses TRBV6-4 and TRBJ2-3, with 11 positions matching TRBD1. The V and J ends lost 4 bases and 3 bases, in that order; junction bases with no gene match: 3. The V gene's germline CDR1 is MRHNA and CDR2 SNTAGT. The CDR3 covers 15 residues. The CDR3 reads CASSVGTGGTDTQYF. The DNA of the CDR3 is TGTGCCAGCAGTGTGGGGACAGGGGGAACAGATACGCAGTATTTT.

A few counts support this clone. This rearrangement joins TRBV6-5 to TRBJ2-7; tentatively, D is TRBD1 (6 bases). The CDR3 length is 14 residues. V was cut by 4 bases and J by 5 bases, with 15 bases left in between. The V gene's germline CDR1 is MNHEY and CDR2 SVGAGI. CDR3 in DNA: TGTGCCAGCAGTTCTATCGACAGGCCCCACGAGCAGTACGTC. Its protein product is CASSSIDRPHEQYV.

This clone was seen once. The CDR3 DNA is TGTGCCAGCAGCCATGGAGGCGGGGCCAACGTCCTGACTTTC. Protein sequence: CASSHGGGANVLTF. V and J are TRBV6-2 or TRBV6-3 and TRBJ2-6, with D tentatively TRBD2 (5 bases). V lost 6 bases and J 4 bases, leaving 10 bases between the germline ends. The CDR3 extends over 14 amino acids. Germline V gene data show CDR1 as MNHEY and CDR2 as SVGEGT.

CDR3 DNA: TGTGCCAGCAGCACACTAACCTCTAGCGTGGCTGAGCAGTTCTTC. Translation gives CASSTLTSSVAEQFF. The V gene is TRBV9, the J gene TRBJ2-1; the D gene is possibly TRBD2 (6 bases). The germline V gene has CDR1 SGDLS and CDR2 YYNGEE. There are 15 residues in the CDR3. Trimming stripped 4 bases from V and 9 bases from J, with 20 bases between.

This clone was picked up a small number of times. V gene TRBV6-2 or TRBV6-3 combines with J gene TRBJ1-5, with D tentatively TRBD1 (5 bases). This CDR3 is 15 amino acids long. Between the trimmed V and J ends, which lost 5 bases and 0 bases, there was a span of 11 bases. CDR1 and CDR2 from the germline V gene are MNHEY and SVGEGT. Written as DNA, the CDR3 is TGTGCCAGCAGTACCCGACAGATTAGCAATCAGCCCCAGCATTTT. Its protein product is CASSTRQISNQPQHF.

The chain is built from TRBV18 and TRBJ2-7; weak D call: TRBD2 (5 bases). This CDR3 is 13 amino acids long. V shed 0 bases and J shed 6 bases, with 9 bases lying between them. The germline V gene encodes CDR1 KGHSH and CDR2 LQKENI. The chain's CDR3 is CASSPPWESEQYV. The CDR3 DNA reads TGTGCCAGCTCACCACCGTGGGAGAGCGAGCAGTACGTC.

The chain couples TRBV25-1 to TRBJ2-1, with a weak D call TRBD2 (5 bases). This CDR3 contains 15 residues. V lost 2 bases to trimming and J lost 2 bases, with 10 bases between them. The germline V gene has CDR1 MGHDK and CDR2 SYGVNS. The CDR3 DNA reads TGTGCCAGCAGTGAAGAGGGAATCCCCTACAATGAGCAGTTCTTC. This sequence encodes CASSEEGIPYNEQFF.